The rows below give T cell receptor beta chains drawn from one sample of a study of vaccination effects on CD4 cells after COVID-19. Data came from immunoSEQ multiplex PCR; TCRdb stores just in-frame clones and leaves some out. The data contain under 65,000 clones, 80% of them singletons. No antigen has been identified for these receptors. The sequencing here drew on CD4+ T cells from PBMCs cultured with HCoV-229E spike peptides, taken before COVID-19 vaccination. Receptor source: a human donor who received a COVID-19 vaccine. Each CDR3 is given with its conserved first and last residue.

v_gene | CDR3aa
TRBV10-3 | CAIRDTWYANTGELFF
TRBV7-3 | CASSSRLAGGLNEQFF
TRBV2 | CASRSGTSSSPLHF
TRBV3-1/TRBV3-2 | CASSLFPQGTGNTIYF
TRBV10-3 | CAIRSQGAGNTIYF
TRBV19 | CASRLLGSGNEKLFF
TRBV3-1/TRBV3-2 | CASSHGRGELFF
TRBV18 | CASSPLGTGEAFF
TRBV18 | CASSPRETGYNEQFF
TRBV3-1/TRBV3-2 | CASSQGGGDNEQFF
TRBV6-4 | CASSEGGNNSPLHF
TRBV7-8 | CAGTADLPNSPLHF
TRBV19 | CASSTNLGTGPPANF
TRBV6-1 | CASSELAGRLLNEKLFF
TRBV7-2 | CASSFNGNNREKQETQYF
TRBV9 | CASSSGTAGETQYF
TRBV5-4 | CASSPETGQETQYF
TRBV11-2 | CASSQGQFNEKLFF
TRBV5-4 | CASSLAASRETQYF
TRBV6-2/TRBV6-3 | CASSPTGVAQPQHF
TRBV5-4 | CASSFKGGEETQYF
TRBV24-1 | CATSDPGTPGETQYF